This TCR beta chain was documented in a study of spatial heterogeneity in lung cancer. Noted time point: sample taken at primary tumor resection. The input material, whole RNA from tumor, nontumor lung or frozen PBMC, was sequenced unsorted. The CDR3 sequence is 11 residues long. Trimming removed 2 bases at V and 3 bases at J, with 5 bases between. Germline CDR1 is GTSNPN and CDR2 is SVGIG (reference sequence). TCRdb re-called the 5' RACE reads with MiXCR, one entry per CDR3 protein. This table holds around 11,000 distinct CDR3 sequences, roughly 24% found once. Of note for this clonotype: The antigen is not known.

Broader study findings: More often at tumor resection than at routine follow-up, ubiquitous expanded tumor TCRs were detected in the blood.

The TCR originated in a female donor with early-stage non-small cell lung cancer. The sequences come from PBMCs, collected at surgery. The V call is TRBV30, the J call TRBJ2-7; D remains unclear. CDR3 coding DNA: TGTGCCTGGAGTAGGCGCTACGAGCAGTACTTC. It translates to CAWSRRYEQYF.